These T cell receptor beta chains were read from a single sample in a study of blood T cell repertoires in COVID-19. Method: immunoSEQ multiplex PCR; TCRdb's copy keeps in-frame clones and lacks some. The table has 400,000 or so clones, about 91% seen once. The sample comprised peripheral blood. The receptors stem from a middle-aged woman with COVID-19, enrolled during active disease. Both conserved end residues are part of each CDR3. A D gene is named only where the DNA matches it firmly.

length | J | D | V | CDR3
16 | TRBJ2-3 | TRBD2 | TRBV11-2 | CASSPRPGGTTDTQYF
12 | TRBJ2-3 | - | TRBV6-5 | CASSPGADTQYF
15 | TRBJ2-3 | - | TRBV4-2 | CASTPVAPNTDTQYF
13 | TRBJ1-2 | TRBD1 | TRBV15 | CATRRGTELSYTF
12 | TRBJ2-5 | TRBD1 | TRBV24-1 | CATRTGGETQYF
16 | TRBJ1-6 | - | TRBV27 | CASRRMFGGTNSPLHF
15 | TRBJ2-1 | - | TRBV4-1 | CASSQEGRGNNEQFF
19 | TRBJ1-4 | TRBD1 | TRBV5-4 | CASSSRDRSSQATNEKLFF
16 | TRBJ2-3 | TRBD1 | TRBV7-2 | CASSSPGTGVPDTQYF
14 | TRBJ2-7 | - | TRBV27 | CASSFWENSYEQYF
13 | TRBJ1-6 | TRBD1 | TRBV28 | CASGYRGRSPLHF
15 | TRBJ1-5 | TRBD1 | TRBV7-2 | CASSLIDRADQPQHF
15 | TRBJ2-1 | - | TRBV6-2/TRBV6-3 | CASSRGLSSYNEQFF
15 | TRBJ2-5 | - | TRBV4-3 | CASSQEFRGMETQYF
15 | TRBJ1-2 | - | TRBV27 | CASSLYSGHRYGYTF
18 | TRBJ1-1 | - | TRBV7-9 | CASSLFISSATENTEAFF
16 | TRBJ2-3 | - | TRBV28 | CASSLWDGGGTDTQYF
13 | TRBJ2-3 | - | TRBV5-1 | CASSGSSADTQYF
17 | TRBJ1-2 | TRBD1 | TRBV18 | CASSPPGTAHANYGYTF
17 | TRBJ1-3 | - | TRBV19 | CASSGDSALFSGNTIYF